A single sample is the source of the 13 T cell receptor beta chains below, sequenced in a study of blood T cell repertoires in COVID-19. This table comes from immunoSEQ multiplex PCR, and its TCRdb copy is limited to in-frame clones, with some not included. The sample lists 270,000 or so clones, approximately 86% occurring once. What was sequenced was peripheral blood. Source of these receptors: a woman aged 18-29 years with acute or convalescent COVID-19.

The chain uses TRBV11-2 and TRBJ2-3, with 7 positions matching TRBD2. Germline V lookup: CDR1 SGHAT, CDR2 FQNNGV. V lost 4 bases to trimming and J lost 3 bases; unmatched junction nucleotides: 4. There are 14 residues in the CDR3. The CDR3 reads CASSSSSGTDTQYF. The CDR3 DNA reads as TGTGCCAGCAGCTCCAGTAGCGGGACAGATACGCAGTATTTT.

This sequence joins TRBV27 and TRBJ1-2, with 9 nucleotides matching TRBD1. CDR3 length: 15 amino acids. Germline loops: CDR1 MNHEY, CDR2 SMNVEV (reference sequence). Germline trimming cut 0 bases from V and 8 bases from J; bases unmatched to any gene: 7. The CDR3 DNA is TGTGCCAGCAGTTTATCCAGACAGGGGGGCGGAGGCTACACCTTC. The encoded protein is CASSLSRQGGGGYTF.

V usage is TRBV20-1 and J usage is TRBJ2-1; perhaps TRBD2 as D (5 bases). In germline, CDR1 is DFQATT, CDR2 SNEGSKA (reference sequence). Trimming took off 3 bases at V and 0 bases at J, with 15 bases between the two ends. There are 16 residues in the CDR3. The CDR3 region is CSASWPRGYSYNEQFF. CDR3 nucleotide sequence: TGCAGTGCTAGTTGGCCCCGAGGGTACTCCTACAATGAGCAGTTCTTC.

J is TRBJ2-7 and V is TRBV19, with D possibly TRBD1 on 5 matching bases. Germline V lookup: CDR1 LNHDA, CDR2 SQIVND (reference sequence). The CDR3 contains 16 residues. V was shortened by 6 bases and J by 2 bases, with 20 bases between the two germline ends. The CDR3 DNA is TGTGCCAGTAGCATCCCCGATCGAACAGGAACCTACGAGCAGTACTTC. As protein: CASSIPDRTGTYEQYF. Using reference TRBV19 and TRBJ2-7 for the parts outside the CDR3, the full variable domain is DGGITQSPKYLFRKEGQNVTLSCEQNLNHDAMYWYRQDPGQGLRLIYYSQIVNDFQKGDIAEGYSVSREKKESFPLTVTSAQKNPTAFYLCASSIPDRTGTYEQYFGPGTRLTVT.

V is TRBV7-6 and J is TRBJ2-7; a weak D match, TRBD2 (6 bases). Germline-derived CDR1 and CDR2 are SGHVS and FNYEAQ. This CDR3 spans 16 amino acids. V was shortened by 7 bases and J by 6 bases, with 25 bases between the two germline ends. The CDR3 spells CASTPPPGAKPGEQYF. Written as DNA, the CDR3 is TGTGCCAGCACCCCTCCGCCGGGAGCCAAGCCTGGCGAGCAGTACTTC.

V usage is TRBV10-3 and J usage is TRBJ1-2, with 7 nucleotides matching TRBD1. The length of the CDR3 is 15 residues. V lost 3 bases, J lost 0 bases, and 4 bases stayed unmatched. Germline lookup yields CDR1 ENHRY and CDR2 SYGVKD. This CDR3 reads CAISDVGTANYGYTF. The DNA of the CDR3 is TGTGCCATCAGTGACGTGGGGACAGCTAACTATGGCTACACCTTC.

V and J are TRBV5-4 and TRBJ1-4; D is perhaps TRBD1 (6 bases). This CDR3 region has 18 residues. Germline CDR1 and CDR2: SGHNT and YYREEE (reference sequence). Trimming pared 0 bases from V and 4 bases from J, leaving 19 bases between. The chain's CDR3 is CASSLGGRHPEVNEKLFF. CDR3 bases: TGTGCCAGCAGCTTGGGGGGGCGACATCCGGAGGTTAATGAAAAACTGTTTTTT. The full variable domain, with the rest looked up from reference TRBV5-4 and TRBJ1-4, is ETGVTQSPTHLIKTRGQQVTLRCSSQSGHNTVSWYQQALGQGPQFIFQYYREEENGRGNFPPRFSGLQFPNYSSELNVNALELDDSALYLCASSLGGRHPEVNEKLFFGSGTQLSVL.

The rearrangement links TRBV10-3 to TRBJ1-1, with 8 bases identical to TRBD1. The germline V gene has CDR1 ENHRY and CDR2 SYGVKD. V shed 4 bases, J shed 4 bases, and the junction held 5 bases outside the gene matches. This CDR3 has 14 amino acids. CDR3 coding DNA: TGTGCCATCAGTGCGGACCAGGGGGCCACTGAAGCTTTCTTT. Amino acids: CAISADQGATEAFF.

This sequence joins TRBV5-5 and TRBJ2-3; TRBD1 might be the D (6 bases). Germline-derived CDR1 and CDR2 are SGHKS and YYEKEE (reference sequence). The CDR3 covers 13 residues. V dropped 1 base and J dropped 4 bases, with 7 bases sitting between them. CDR3 sequence reads: CASSLQGSDTQYF. The CDR3 DNA sequence: TGTGCCAGCAGCTTGCAGGGGTCAGATACGCAGTATTTT.

This clone was seen a handful of times. The chain recombines TRBV29-1 with TRBJ2-3; possibly TRBD2 for D (5 bases). V lost 4 bases and J lost 6, with 11 bases in between. Per the germline V gene, CDR1 is SQVTM and CDR2 is ANQGSEA. The CDR3 sequence is 12 residues long. In DNA, the CDR3 is TGCAGCGTTGTATACGGCGGGGATACGCAGTATTTT. Translation gives CSVVYGGDTQYF.

The genes are TRBV6-5 and TRBJ2-2; D unresolved. V was trimmed by 2 bases and J by 3 bases, leaving 4 bases between them. Germline CDR1 and CDR2: MNHEY and SVGAGI. The CDR3 spans 13 residues. The CDR3 DNA sequence: TGTGCCAGCAGTTACACAGACACCGGGGAGCTGTTTTTT. Translation gives CASSYTDTGELFF.

The chain carries TRBV5-1 and TRBJ2-1, with 7 bases aligning to TRBD2. Germline loops: CDR1 SGHRS, CDR2 YFSETQ. The CDR3 spans 13 residues. V shed 1 base, J shed 9 bases, and the junction held 4 bases outside the gene matches. Written as DNA, the CDR3 is TGCGCCAGCAGCTTGTGGGGGGAGGGTGAGCAGTTCTTC. Residues: CASSLWGEGEQFF.

The CDR3 DNA sequence: TGTGCCAGCAGCTTGGTGACTACCTCTGGAAACACCATATATTTT. It is translated as CASSLVTTSGNTIYF. This sequence joins TRBV5-5 and TRBJ1-3; the D is unclear. The CDR3 totals 15 residues. V lost 0 bases and J 0 bases, leaving 7 bases between the germline ends. Germline V gene lookup returns CDR1 SGHKS and CDR2 YYEKEE (reference sequence).